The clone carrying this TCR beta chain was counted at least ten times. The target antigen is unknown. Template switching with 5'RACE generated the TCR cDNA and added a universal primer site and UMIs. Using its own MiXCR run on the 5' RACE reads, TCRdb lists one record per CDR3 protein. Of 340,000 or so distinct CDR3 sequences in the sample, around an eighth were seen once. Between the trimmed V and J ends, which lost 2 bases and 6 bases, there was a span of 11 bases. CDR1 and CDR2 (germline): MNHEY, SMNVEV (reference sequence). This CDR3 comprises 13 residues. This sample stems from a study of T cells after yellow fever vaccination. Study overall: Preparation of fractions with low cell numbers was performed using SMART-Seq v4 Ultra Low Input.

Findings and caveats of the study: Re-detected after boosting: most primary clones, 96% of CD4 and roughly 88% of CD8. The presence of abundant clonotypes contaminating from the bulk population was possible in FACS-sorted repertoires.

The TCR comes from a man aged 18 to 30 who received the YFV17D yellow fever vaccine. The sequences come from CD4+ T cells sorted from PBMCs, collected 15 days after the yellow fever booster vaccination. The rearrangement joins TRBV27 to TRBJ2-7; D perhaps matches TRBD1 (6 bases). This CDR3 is CASSLNFRGEQYF. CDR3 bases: TGTGCCAGCAGTTTAAATTTCAGGGGCGAGCAGTACTTC.